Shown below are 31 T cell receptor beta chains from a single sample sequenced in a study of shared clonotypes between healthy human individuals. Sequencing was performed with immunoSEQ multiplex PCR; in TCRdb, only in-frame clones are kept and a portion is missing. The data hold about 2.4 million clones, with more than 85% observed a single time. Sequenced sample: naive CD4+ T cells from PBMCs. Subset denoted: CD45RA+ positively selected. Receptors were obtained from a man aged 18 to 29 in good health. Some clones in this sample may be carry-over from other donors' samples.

The chain's CDR3 is CASSWGRSSTDTQYF. CDR3 nucleotides: TGTGCCAGCAGTTGGGGGCGGTCCAGCACAGATACGCAGTATTTT. This chain uses TRBV28 with TRBJ2-3; a weak D match, TRBD1 (6 bases). V was pared by 4 bases and J by 0 bases, with 11 bases between. Germline V gene sequence: CDR1 MDHEN, CDR2 SYDVKM. CDR3 length: 15 amino acids.

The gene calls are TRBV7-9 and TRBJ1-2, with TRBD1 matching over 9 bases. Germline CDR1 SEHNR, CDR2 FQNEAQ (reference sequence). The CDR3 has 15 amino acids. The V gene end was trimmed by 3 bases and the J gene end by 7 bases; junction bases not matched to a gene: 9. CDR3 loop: CASSFISRGQGGYTF. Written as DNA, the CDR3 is TGTGCCAGCAGCTTCATCAGTCGGGGACAGGGTGGCTACACCTTC.

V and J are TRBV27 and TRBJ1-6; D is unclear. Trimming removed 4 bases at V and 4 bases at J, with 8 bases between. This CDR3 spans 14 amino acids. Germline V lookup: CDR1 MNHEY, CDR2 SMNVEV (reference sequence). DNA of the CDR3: TGTGCCAGCAGTTCTTACAGTTATAATTCACCCCTCCACTTT. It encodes CASSSYSYNSPLHF.

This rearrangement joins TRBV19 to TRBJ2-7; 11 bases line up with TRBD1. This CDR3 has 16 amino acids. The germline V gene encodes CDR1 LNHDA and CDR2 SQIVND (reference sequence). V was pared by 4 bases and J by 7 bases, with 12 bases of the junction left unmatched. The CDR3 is CASSTVGQGAPDEQYF. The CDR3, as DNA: TGTGCCAGTAGTACGGTTGGACAGGGGGCGCCGGATGAGCAGTACTTC.

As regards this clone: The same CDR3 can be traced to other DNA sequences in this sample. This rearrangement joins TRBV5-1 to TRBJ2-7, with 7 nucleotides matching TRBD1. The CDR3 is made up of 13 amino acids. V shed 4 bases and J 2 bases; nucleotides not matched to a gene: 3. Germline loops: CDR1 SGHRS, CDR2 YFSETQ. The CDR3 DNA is TGCGCCAGCAGCGGACAGGACACCTACGAGCAGTACTTC. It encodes CASSGQDTYEQYF.

CDR3 DNA sequence: TGTGCCAGCTCACCGGGAAACAGGGGGCTCTACAATGAGCAGTTCTTC. This sequence encodes CASSPGNRGLYNEQFF. The V and J genes are TRBV18 and TRBJ2-1; 9 bases agree with TRBD1. Germline lookup yields CDR1 KGHSH and CDR2 LQKENI. V lost 3 bases and J lost 3; bases outside the gene matches: 6. The length of the CDR3 is 16 residues.

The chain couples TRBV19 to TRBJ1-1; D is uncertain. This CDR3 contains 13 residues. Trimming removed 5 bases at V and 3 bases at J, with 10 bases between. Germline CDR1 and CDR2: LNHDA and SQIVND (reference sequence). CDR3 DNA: TGTGCCAGTAGTCTCGTGCCACACACTGAAGCTTTCTTT. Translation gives CASSLVPHTEAFF.

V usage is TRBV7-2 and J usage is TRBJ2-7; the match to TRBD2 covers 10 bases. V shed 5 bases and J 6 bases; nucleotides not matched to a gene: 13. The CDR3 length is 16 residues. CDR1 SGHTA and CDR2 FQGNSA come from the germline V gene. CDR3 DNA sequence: TGTGCCAGCAGCCCCGAAGCGGGACTAGCGACTTCCGAGCAGTACTTC. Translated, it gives CASSPEAGLATSEQYF.

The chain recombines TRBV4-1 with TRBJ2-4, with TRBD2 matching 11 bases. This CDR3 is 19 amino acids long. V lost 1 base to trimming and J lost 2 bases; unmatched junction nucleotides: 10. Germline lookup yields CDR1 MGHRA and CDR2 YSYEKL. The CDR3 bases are TGCGCCAGCAGCCAAGGGGGCGGGACTAGCGGACATTCCAAAAACATTCAGTACTTC. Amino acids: CASSQGGGTSGHSKNIQYF.

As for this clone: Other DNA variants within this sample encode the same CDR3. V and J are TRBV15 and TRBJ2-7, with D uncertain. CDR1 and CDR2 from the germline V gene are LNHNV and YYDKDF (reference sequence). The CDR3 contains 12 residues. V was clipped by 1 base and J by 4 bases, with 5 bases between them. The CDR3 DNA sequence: TGTGCCACCAGCAGAGGCAGTTACGAGCAGTACTTC. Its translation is CATSRGSYEQYF.

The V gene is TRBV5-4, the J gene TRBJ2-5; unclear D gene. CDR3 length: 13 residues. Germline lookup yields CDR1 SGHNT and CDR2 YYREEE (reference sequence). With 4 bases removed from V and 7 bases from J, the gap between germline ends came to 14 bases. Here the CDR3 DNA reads TGTGCCAGCAGCGTGGGCAGTCTACCGACCCAGTACTTC. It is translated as CASSVGSLPTQYF.

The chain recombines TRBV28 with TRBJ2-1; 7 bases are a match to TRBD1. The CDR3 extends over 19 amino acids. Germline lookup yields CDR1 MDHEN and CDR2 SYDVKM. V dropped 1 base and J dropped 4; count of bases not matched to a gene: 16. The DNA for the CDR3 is TGTGCCAGCAGTTTATCTCACGCCGTCGAGGGGGCGATTTACAATGAGCAGTTCTTC. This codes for CASSLSHAVEGAIYNEQFF.

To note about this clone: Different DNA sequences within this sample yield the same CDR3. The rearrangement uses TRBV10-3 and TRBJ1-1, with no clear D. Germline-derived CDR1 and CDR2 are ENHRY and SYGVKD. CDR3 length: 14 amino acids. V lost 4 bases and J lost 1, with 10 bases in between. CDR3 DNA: TGTGCCATCAGTGGCGGCGGAGGGAACACTGAAGCTTTCTTT. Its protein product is CAISGGGGNTEAFF.

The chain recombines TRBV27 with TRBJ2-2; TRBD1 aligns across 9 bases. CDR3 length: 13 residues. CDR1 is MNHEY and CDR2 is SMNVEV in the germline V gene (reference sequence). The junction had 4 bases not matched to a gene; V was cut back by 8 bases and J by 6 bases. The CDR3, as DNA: TGTGCCAGCGGGGACAGGGTAGCCGGGGAGCTGTTTTTT. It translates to CASGDRVAGELFF.

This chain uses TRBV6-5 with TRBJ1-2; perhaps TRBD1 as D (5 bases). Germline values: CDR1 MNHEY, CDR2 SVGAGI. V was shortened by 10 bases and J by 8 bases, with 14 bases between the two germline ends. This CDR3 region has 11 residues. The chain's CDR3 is CATMGGGGYTF. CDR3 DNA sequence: TGTGCCACCATGGGGGGTGGAGGCTACACCTTC.

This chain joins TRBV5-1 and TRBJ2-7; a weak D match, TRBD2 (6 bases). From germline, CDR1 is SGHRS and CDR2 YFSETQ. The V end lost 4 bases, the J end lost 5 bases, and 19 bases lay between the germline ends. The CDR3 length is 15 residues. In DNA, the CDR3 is TGCGCCAGCAGCACCTCTAGGAGGGAGCGTGACGAGCAGTACTTC. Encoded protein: CASSTSRRERDEQYF.

This CDR3 is CASSLGGRGDGQPQHF. Written as DNA, the CDR3 is TGTGCCAGCAGCTTAGGGGGCAGGGGGGACGGGCAGCCCCAGCATTTT. V gene TRBV11-2 combines with J gene TRBJ1-5; 7 positions match TRBD1. The CDR3 is 16 amino acids. V lost 1 base, J lost 7 bases, and 10 bases stayed unmatched. Looked up from germline, CDR1 is SGHAT and CDR2 is FQNNGV.

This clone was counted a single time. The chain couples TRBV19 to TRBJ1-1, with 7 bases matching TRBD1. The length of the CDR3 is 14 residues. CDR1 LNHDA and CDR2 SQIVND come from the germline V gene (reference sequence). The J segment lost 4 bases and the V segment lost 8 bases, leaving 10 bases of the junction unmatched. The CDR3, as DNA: TGTGCCAGTGACAGACAGGGCCTAAGCACTGAAGCTTTCTTT. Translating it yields CASDRQGLSTEAFF.

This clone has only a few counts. CDR3 loop: CASSGGYGYTF. DNA for the CDR3: TGTGCCAGCAGCGGGGGTTATGGCTACACCTTC. This chain connects TRBV6-4 to TRBJ1-2; the D gene is possibly TRBD1 (5 bases). V dropped 6 bases and J dropped 5 bases, with 7 bases sitting between them. This CDR3 has 11 amino acids. Germline V lookup: CDR1 MRHNA, CDR2 SNTAGT.

Here the CDR3 reads CASSQTSGDLYEQYF. CDR3 nucleotide sequence: TGTGCCAGCAGTCAAACTAGCGGAGACCTGTACGAGCAGTACTTC. This chain uses TRBV28 with TRBJ2-7, with TRBD2 matching 8 bases. The CDR3 length is 15 residues. J was trimmed by 4 bases and V by 5 bases; bases with no gene match: 10. In germline, CDR1 is MDHEN, CDR2 SYDVKM.

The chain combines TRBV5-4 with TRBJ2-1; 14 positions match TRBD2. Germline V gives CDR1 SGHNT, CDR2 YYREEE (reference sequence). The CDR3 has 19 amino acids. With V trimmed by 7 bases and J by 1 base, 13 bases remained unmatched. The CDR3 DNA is TGTGCCAGCCACCAGGTCGGGACTAGCGGGAGAGTATCCTACAATGAGCAGTTCTTC. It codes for CASHQVGTSGRVSYNEQFF.

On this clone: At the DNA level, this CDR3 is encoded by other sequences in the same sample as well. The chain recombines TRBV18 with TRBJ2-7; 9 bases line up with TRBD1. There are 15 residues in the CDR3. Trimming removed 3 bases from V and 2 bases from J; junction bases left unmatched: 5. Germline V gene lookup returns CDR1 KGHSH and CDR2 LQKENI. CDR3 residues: CASSPPGQGTYEQYF. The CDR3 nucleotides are TGTGCCAGCTCACCTCCGGGACAGGGAACCTACGAGCAGTACTTC.

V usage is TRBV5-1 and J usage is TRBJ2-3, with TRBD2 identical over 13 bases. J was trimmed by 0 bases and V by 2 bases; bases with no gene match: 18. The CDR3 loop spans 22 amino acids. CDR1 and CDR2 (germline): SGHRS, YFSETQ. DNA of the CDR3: TGCGCCAGCAGCTTCCCAAAATCGGGACTAGCGGGACGACCCTCTAGCACAGATACGCAGTATTTT. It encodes CASSFPKSGLAGRPSSTDTQYF.

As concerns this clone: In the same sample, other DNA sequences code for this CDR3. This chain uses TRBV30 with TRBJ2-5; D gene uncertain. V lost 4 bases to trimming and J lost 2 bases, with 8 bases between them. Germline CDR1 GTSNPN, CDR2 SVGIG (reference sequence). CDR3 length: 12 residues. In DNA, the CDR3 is TGTGCCTGGACCGGCGGTCAAGAGACCCAGTACTTC. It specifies CAWTGGQETQYF.

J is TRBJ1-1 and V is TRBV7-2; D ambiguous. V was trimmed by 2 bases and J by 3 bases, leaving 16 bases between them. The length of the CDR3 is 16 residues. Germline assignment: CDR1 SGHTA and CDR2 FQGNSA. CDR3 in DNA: TGTGCCAGCAGCTTAAGTTCAGGCCTGCCTTACACTGAAGCTTTCTTT. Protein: CASSLSSGLPYTEAFF. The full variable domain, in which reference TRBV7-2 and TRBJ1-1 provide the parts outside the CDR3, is GAGVSQSPSNKVTEKGKDVELRCDPISGHTALYWYRQSLGQGLEFLIYFQGNSAPDKSGLPSDRFSAERTGGSVSTLTIQRTQQEDSAVYLCASSLSSGLPYTEAFFGQGTRLTVV.

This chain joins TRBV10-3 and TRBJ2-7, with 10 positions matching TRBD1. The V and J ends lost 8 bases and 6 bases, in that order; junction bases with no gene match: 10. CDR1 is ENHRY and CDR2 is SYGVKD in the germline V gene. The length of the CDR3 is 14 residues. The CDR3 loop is CAIGAGTGALEQYF. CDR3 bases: TGTGCCATCGGGGCCGGGACAGGGGCTCTCGAGCAGTACTTC.

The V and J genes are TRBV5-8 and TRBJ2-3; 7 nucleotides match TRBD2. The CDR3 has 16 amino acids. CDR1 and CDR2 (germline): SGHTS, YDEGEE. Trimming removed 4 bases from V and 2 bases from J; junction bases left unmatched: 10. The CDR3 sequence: CASSPTWGGNTDTQYF. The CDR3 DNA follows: TGTGCCAGCAGCCCAACGTGGGGAGGGAACACAGATACGCAGTATTTT.

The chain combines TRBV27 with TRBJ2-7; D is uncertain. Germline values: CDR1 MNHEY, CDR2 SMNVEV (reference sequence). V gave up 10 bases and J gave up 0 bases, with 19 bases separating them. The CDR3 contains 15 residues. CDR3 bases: TGTGCCAAAAGGCGGATAGCCCCCGACTCCTACGAGCAGTACTTC. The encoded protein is CAKRRIAPDSYEQYF.

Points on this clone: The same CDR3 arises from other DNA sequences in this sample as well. This CDR3 reads CSVLNYGYTF. CDR3 nucleotide sequence: TGCAGCGTACTCAACTATGGCTACACCTTC. The genes are TRBV29-1 and TRBJ1-2, with D unclear. CDR1 is SQVTM and CDR2 is ANQGSEA in the germline V gene. The V gene lost 6 bases and the J gene lost 2 bases, with 4 bases spanning the gap. This CDR3 spans 10 amino acids.

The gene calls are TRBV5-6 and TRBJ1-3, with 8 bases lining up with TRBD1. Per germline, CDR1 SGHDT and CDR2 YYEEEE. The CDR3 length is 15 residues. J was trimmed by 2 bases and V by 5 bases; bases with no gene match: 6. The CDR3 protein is CASSLGGQAGNTIYF. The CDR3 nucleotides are TGTGCCAGCAGTTTAGGGGGACAGGCTGGAAACACCATATATTTT.

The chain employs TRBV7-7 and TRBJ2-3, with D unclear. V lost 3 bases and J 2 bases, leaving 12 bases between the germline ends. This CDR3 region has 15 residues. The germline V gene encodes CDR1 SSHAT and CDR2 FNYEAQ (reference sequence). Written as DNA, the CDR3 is TGTGCCAGCAGCTTGGGCAGGATTATCACAGATACGCAGTATTTT. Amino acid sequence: CASSLGRIITDTQYF.